These 10 T cell receptor beta chains share one sample of origin, sequenced in a study of T-cell memory formation after mild COVID-19. TCRdb reprocessed the 5' RACE reads via MiXCR and lists one record per CDR3 protein. The data hold 190,000 or so distinct CDR3 sequences, with about 20% observed a single time. Sequenced sample: PBMCs or a T cell subset sorted from them (not recorded which). The receptor source for this set is an adult woman who had mild COVID-19 (a few samples of this study predate the infection). Cell type and time point are not known.

This clonotype has just one count. The CDR3 region has the DNA TGTGCCACCAGCAGAGACGTGGACAGGGATAATCAGCCCCAGCATTTT. Translating gives CATSRDVDRDNQPQHF. The rearrangement uses TRBV15 and TRBJ1-5; TRBD1 agrees at 8 bases. The CDR3 is 16 residues long. Germline V lookup: CDR1 LNHNV, CDR2 YYDKDF (reference sequence). The ends lost 0 bases at V and 4 bases at J; junction bases unmatched: 5.

This clonotype was seen only a few times. The chain links TRBV7-6 to TRBJ2-1; TRBD2 agrees at 7 bases. The CDR3 consists of 19 residues. With V trimmed by 4 bases and J by 2 bases, 17 bases remained unmatched. The germline CDR1 and CDR2 sequences are SGHVS and FNYEAQ. The CDR3 region has the DNA TGTGCCAGCAGCTCACCCTGGAGGGAATCAAGCGGGGCCTACAATGAGCAGTTCTTC. Translating it yields CASSSPWRESSGAYNEQFF.

The chain employs TRBV7-9 and TRBJ1-6; no reliable D call. This CDR3 has 17 amino acids. The V gene lost 5 bases and the J gene lost 0 bases, with 14 bases spanning the gap. In germline, CDR1 is SEHNR, CDR2 FQNEAQ (reference sequence). CDR3 in DNA: TGTGCCAGCAGCCCAACTCCGTTAAGCTCCTATAATTCACCCCTCCACTTT. It specifies CASSPTPLSSYNSPLHF.

This clonotype showed up just a few times. This chain links TRBV7-9 with TRBJ2-3, with 11 bases identical to TRBD1. This CDR3 comprises 18 residues. CDR1 is SEHNR, CDR2 FQNEAQ, per germline (reference sequence). With 7 bases clipped from V and 3 bases from J, the junction kept 15 bases outside the gene matches. For the CDR3, the DNA is TGTGCCAGCATCCTGGCGGTAGCCGGGACAGGGGGTACAGATACGCAGTATTTT. This gives the protein CASILAVAGTGGTDTQYF.

At least ten counts were recorded for this clonotype. This chain connects TRBV28 to TRBJ2-5; D gene ambiguous. V was clipped by 5 bases and J by 4 bases, with 8 bases between them. Per germline, CDR1 MDHEN and CDR2 SYDVKM. The CDR3 extends over 12 amino acids. CDR3 bases: TGTGCCAGCAGTCGAGACGGAGAGACCCAGTACTTC. Its translation is CASSRDGETQYF.

This clonotype was detected a few times. The V gene is TRBV6-1, the J gene TRBJ1-2, with unresolved D. The CDR3 totals 13 residues. Trimming took off 7 bases at V and 8 bases at J, with 17 bases between the two ends. Germline V gene data show CDR1 as MNHNS and CDR2 as SASEGT. This chain's CDR3 is CASKSVVGFGYTF. CDR3 bases: TGTGCCAGCAAATCGGTCGTAGGGTTCGGCTACACCTTC.

There are a few counts of this clonotype. The chain couples TRBV9 to TRBJ2-2; 9 positions agree with TRBD2. V shed 2 bases, J shed 6 bases, and the junction held 8 bases outside the gene matches. This CDR3 region has 16 residues. CDR1 SGDLS and CDR2 YYNGEE come from the germline V gene. The CDR3 region is CASSVSTLAGPGELFF. CDR3 bases: TGTGCCAGCAGCGTTTCGACCCTAGCGGGGCCCGGGGAGCTGTTTTTT.

There are a few counts of this clonotype. The genes are TRBV9 and TRBJ2-4; 14 bases fit TRBD2. The CDR3 contains 13 residues. Per the germline V gene, CDR1 is SGDLS and CDR2 is YYNGEE. V shed 3 bases, J shed 11 bases, and the junction held 1 base outside the gene matches. The CDR3 loop is CASSGTSGGLQYF. CDR3 nucleotides: TGTGCCAGCAGCGGGACTAGCGGGGGGCTTCAGTACTTC.

This clonotype was seen more than once but under ten times. V usage is TRBV4-2 and J usage is TRBJ1-2, with D hard to call. Germline CDR1 is LGHNA and CDR2 is YNFKEQ. The CDR3 is made up of 16 amino acids. V lost 0 bases to trimming and J lost 5 bases, with 16 bases between them. CDR3: CASSQDVSPGLYGYTF. CDR3 nucleotides: TGTGCCAGCAGCCAAGACGTCTCCCCTGGGTTGTATGGCTACACCTTC.

The V gene is TRBV4-1, the J gene TRBJ2-5, with D perhaps matching TRBD2 (5 bases). The germline CDR1 and CDR2 sequences are MGHRA and YSYEKL. V lost 2 bases and J lost 9, with 19 bases in between. The CDR3 totals 15 residues. The CDR3 DNA sequence: TGCGCCAGCAGCCAACCCGTCGACCCCGTCGGGGCCCAGTACTTC. Residues: CASSQPVDPVGAQYF.